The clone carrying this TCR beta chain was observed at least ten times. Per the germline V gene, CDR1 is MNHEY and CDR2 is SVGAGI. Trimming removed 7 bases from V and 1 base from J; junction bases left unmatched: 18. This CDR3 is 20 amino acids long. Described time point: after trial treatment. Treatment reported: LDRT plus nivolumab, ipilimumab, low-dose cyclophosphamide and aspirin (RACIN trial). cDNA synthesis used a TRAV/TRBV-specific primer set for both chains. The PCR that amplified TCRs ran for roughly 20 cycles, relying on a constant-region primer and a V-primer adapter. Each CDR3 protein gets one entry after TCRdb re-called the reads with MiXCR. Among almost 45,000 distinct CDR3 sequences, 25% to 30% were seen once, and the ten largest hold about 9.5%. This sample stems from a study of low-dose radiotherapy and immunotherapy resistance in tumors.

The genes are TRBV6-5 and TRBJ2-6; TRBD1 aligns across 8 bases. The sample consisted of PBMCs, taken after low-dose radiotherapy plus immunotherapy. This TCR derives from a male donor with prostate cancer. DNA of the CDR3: TGTGCCAGCACCTCCCTAGGGGGGAGACAGGGGTTGTCTGGGGCCAACGTCCTGACTTTC. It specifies CASTSLGGRQGLSGANVLTF.